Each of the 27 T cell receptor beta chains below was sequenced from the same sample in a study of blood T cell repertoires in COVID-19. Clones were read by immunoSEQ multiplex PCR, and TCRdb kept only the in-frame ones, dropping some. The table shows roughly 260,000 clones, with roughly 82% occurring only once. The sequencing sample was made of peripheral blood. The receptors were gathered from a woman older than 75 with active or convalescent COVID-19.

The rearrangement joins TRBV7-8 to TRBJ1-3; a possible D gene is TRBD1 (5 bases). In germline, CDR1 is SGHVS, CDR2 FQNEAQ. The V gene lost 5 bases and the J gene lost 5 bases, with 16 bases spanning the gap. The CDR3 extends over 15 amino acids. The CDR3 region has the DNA TGTGCCAGCAGCCAGCAGGGTGGTCCTAGAAACACCATATATTTT. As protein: CASSQQGGPRNTIYF.

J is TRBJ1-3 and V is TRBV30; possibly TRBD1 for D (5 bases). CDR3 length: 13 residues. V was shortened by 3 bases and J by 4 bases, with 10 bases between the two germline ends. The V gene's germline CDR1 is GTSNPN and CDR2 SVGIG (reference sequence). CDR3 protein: CAWSRTLGNTIYF. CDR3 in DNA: TGTGCCTGGAGCAGGACACTGGGAAACACCATATATTTT.

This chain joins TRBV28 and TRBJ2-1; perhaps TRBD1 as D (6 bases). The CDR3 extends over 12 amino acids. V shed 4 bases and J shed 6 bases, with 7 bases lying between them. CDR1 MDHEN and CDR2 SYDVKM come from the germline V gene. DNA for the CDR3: TGTGCCAGCAGTTCCAGGGGCAATGAGCAGTTCTTC. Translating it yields CASSSRGNEQFF.

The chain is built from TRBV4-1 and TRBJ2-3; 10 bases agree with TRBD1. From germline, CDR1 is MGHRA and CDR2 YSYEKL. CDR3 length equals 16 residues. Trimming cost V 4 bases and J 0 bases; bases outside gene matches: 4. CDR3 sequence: CASSLTGGPSTDTQYF. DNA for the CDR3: TGCGCCAGCAGCCTGACAGGGGGCCCTAGCACAGATACGCAGTATTTT.

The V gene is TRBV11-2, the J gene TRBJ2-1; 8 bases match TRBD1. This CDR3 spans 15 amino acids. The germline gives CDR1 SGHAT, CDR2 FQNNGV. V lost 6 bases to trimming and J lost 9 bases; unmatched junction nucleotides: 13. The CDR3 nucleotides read TGTGCCAGCAGACCAGGACAGGGTGAGGGTTTTGAGCAGTTCTTC. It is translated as CASRPGQGEGFEQFF.

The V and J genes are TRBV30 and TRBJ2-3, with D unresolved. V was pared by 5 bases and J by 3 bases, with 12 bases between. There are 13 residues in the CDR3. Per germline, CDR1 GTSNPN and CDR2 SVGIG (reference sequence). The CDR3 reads CAWGRFATDTQYF. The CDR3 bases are TGTGCCTGGGGACGGTTTGCGACAGATACGCAGTATTTT. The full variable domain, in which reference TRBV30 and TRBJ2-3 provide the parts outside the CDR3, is SQTIHQWPATLVQPVGSPLSLECTVEGTSNPNLYWYRQAAGRGLQLLFYSVGIGQISSEVPQNLSASRPQDRQFILSSKKLLLSDSGFYLCAWGRFATDTQYFGPGTRLTVL.

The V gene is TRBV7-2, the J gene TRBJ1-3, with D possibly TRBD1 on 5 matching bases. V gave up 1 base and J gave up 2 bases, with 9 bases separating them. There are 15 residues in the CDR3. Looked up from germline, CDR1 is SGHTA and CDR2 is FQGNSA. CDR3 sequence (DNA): TGTGCCAGCAGCTTAGGACAGCTTACTGGAAACACCATATATTTT. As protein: CASSLGQLTGNTIYF.

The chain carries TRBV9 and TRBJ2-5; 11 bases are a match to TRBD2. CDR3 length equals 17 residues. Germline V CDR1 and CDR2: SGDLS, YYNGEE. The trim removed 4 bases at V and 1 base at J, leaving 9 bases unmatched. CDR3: CASSLRPGLAVQETQYF. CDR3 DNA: TGTGCCAGCAGCCTCCGACCGGGACTAGCGGTCCAAGAGACCCAGTACTTC.

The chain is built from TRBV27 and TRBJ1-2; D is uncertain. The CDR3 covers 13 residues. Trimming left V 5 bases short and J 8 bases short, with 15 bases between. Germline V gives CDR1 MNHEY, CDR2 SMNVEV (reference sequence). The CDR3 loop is CASSPIPGYGYTF. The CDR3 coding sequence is TGTGCCAGCAGTCCTATCCCGGGGTACGGCTACACCTTC.

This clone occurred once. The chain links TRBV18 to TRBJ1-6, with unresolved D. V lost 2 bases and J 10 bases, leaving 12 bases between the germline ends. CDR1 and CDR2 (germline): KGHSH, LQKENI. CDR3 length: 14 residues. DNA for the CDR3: TGTGCCAGCTCACCAGGTCAGATCACCTCACCCCTCCACTTT. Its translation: CASSPGQITSPLHF.

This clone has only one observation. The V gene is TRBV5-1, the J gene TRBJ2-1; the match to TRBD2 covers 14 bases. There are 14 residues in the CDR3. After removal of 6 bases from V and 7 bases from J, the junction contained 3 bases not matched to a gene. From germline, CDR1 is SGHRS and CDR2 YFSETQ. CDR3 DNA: TGCGCCAGCACGACTAGCGGGAGGGCGAATGAGCAGTTCTTC. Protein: CASTTSGRANEQFF.

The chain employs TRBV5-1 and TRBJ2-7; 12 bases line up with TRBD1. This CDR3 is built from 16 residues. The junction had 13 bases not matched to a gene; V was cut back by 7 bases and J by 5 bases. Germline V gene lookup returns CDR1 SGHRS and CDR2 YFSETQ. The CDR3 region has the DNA TGCGCCAGCGAGTCCGGGACAGGGGGCGCTTGGGACGAGCAGTACTTC. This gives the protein CASESGTGGAWDEQYF.

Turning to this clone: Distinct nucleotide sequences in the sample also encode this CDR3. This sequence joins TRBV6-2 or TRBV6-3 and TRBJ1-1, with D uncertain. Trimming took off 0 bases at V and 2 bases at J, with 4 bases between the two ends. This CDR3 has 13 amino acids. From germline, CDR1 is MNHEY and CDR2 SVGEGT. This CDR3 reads CASSYSTNTEAFF. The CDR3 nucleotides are TGTGCCAGCAGTTACTCTACTAACACTGAAGCTTTCTTT.

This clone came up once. The chain's CDR3 is CSARQGLNTDTQYF. The CDR3 DNA is TGCAGCGCAAGACAGGGGCTCAACACAGATACGCAGTATTTT. The V gene is TRBV29-1, the J gene TRBJ2-3; 8 nucleotides align to TRBD1. The trim removed 7 bases at V and 2 bases at J, leaving 8 bases unmatched. Germline V gene sequence: CDR1 SQVTM, CDR2 ANQGSEA. CDR3 length: 14 amino acids.

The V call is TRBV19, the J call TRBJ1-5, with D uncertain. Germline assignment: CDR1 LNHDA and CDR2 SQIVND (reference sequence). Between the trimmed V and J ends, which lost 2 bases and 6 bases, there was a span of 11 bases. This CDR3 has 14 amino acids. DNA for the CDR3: TGTGCCAGTAGTATAATGGGGAGGGCTCAGCCCCAGCATTTT. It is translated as CASSIMGRAQPQHF.

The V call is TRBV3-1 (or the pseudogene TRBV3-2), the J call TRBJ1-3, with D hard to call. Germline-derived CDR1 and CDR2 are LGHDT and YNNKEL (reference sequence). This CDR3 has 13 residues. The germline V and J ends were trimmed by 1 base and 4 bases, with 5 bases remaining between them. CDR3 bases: TGTGCCAGCAGCCAAGTGAGCGGAAACACCATATATTTT. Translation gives CASSQVSGNTIYF.

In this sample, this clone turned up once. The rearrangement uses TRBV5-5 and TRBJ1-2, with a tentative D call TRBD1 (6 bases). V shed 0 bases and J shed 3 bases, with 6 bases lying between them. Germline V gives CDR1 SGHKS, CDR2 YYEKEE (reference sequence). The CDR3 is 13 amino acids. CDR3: CASSLAGDYGYTF. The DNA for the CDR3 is TGTGCCAGCAGCTTGGCAGGGGACTATGGCTACACCTTC. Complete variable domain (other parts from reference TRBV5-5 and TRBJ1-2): DAGVTQSPTHLIKTRGQQVTLRCSPISGHKSVSWYQQVLGQGPQFIFQYYEKEERGRGNFPDRFSARQFPNYSSELNVNALLLGDSALYLCASSLAGDYGYTFGSGTRLTVV.

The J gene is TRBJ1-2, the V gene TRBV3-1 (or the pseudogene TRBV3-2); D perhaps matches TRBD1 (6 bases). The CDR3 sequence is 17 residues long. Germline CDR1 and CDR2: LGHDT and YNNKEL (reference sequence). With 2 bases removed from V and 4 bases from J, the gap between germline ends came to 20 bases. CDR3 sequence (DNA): TGTGCCAGCAGCCAACCAGGATATGGCAGGGGCGCCTATGGCTACACCTTC. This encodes CASSQPGYGRGAYGYTF.

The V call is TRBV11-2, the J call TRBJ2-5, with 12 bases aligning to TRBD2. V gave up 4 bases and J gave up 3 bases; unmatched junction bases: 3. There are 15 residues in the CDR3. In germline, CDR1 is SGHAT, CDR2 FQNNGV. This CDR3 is CASSSTSGRKETQYF. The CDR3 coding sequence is TGTGCCAGCAGCTCGACTAGCGGGAGAAAAGAGACCCAGTACTTC.

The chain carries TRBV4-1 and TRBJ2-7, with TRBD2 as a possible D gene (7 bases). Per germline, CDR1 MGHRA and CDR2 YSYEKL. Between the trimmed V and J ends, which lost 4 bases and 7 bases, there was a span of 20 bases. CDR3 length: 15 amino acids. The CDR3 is CASSPRGGRGGEQYF. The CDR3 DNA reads TGCGCCAGCAGCCCCAGGGGCGGGAGAGGGGGAGAGCAGTACTTC.

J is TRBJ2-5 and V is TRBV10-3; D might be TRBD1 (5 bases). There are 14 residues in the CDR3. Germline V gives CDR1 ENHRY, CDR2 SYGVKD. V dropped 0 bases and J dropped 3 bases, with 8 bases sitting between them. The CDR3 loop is CAISESGQKETQYF. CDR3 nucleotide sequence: TGTGCCATCAGTGAGTCAGGACAAAAAGAGACCCAGTACTTC.

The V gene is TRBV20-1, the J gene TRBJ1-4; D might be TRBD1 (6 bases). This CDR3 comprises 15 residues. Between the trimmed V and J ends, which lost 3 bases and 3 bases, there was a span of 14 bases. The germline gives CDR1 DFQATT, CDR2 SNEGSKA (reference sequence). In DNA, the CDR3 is TGCAGTGCTAGTAACAGGGAATCAGCTAATGAAAAACTGTTTTTT. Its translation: CSASNRESANEKLFF.

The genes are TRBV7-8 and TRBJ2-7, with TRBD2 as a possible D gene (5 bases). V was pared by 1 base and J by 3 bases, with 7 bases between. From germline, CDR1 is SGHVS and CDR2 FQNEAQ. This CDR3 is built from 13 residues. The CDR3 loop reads CASSLDGGYEQYF. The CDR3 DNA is TGTGCCAGCAGCTTAGATGGAGGCTACGAGCAGTACTTC.

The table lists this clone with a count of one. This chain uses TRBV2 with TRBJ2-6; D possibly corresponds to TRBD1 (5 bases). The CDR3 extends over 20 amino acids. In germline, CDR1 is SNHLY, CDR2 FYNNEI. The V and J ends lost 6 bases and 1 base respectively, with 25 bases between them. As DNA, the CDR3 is TGTGCCAGCAGGCTTGACAGAGGTCGGTTTGGTCCTTCTGGGGCCAACGTCCTGACTTTC. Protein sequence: CASRLDRGRFGPSGANVLTF.

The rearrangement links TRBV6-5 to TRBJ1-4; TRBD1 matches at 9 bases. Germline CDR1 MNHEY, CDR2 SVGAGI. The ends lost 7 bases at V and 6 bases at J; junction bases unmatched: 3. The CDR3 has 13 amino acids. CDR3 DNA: TGTGCCAGCACGAGACAGGGGGATGAAAAACTGTTTTTT. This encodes CASTRQGDEKLFF.

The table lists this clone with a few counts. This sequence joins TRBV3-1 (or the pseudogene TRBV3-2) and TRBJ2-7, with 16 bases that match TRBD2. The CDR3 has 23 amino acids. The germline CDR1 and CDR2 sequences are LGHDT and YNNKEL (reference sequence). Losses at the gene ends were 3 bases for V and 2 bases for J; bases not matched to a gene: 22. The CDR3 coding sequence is TGTGCCAGCAGCCAGCCCAAAGGGGGGAGGGGACTAGCGGGAGGGCCACGGACCTACGAGCAGTACTTC. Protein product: CASSQPKGGRGLAGGPRTYEQYF.

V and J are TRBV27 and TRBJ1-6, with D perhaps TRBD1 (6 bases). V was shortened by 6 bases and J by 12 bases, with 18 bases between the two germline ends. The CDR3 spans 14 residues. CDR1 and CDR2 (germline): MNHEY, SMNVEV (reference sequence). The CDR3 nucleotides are TGTGCCAGCAGACAAATACAGGGTTTAGGACCCCTCCACTTT. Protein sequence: CASRQIQGLGPLHF.